Shown below are 4 T cell receptor beta chains from a single sample sequenced in a study of T cell repertoires in cytomegalovirus infection. TCRdb fed the reads into MiXCR, producing one record per CDR3 protein. The sample holds 560,000 or so distinct CDR3 sequences; approximately 15% are singletons and the top ten take roughly 25%. Sequenced: CD8+ T cells from PBMCs. The receptor source for this set is a human donor in good health (CMV status not recorded). Some clones in this sample may be carry-over from other donors' samples.

This clonotype has only a few counts. This chain connects TRBV11-2 to TRBJ1-5, with D perhaps matching TRBD1 (5 bases). This CDR3 is built from 15 residues. The V gene lost 0 bases and the J gene lost 2 bases, with 8 bases spanning the gap. CDR1 and CDR2 from the germline V gene are SGHAT and FQNNGV. CDR3 region: CASSLDRAGNQPQHF. In nucleotides, the CDR3 is TGTGCCAGCAGCTTAGACAGGGCGGGCAATCAGCCCCAGCATTTT.

There are many counts of this clonotype. V and J are TRBV5-5 and TRBJ2-1, with D perhaps TRBD2 (5 bases). This CDR3 has 13 residues. The germline V gene has CDR1 SGHKS and CDR2 YYEKEE (reference sequence). Trimming removed 0 bases from V and 7 bases from J, with 8 bases in between. In DNA form, the CDR3 reads TGTGCCAGCAGCTTGGAAGGCGGGAATGAGCAGTTCTTC. This codes for CASSLEGGNEQFF.

This clonotype was detected ten times or more. The chain joins TRBV13 to TRBJ2-1; 7 nucleotides agree with TRBD2. Germline lookup yields CDR1 PRHDT and CDR2 FYEKMQ (reference sequence). The CDR3 has 13 residues. The trim removed 3 bases at V and 8 bases at J, leaving 4 bases unmatched. The CDR3 DNA is TGTGCCAGCAGCTTCTCGACTAGCCATGAGCAGTTCTTC. Amino acid sequence: CASSFSTSHEQFF.

This clonotype was seen at least ten times. The J gene is TRBJ2-1, the V gene TRBV11-2; 9 bases match TRBD2. The ends lost 3 bases at V and 0 bases at J; junction bases unmatched: 15. Germline CDR1 is SGHAT and CDR2 is FQNNGV. CDR3 length equals 20 residues. CDR3 region: CASSFSGGLAGKGSYNEQFF. The CDR3, as DNA: TGTGCCAGCAGCTTCAGCGGAGGTCTAGCGGGGAAGGGCTCCTACAATGAGCAGTTCTTC.